The clone carrying this T cell receptor (beta chain) was observed a few times. The antigen remains undetermined. TCRdb independently ran MiXCR on the 5' RACE reads; one entry per CDR3 protein. This sample carries a few hundred thousand distinct CDR3 sequences, roughly 15% of them seen once, and the ten largest clones take around 0.4%. The V and J ends lost 3 bases and 8 bases respectively, with 13 bases between them. The length of the CDR3 is 13 residues. Germline V gives CDR1 MNHEY, CDR2 SMNVEV (reference sequence). Healthy Caucasian individuals made up all the donors. The data stem from a study of identical twins. Study conclusions and caveats: Invariant T cells like MAIT and iNKT could partly confound the zero-insertion analyses. The study reached conclusions through statistical analysis that was cross-sectional, not following the same donors.

This sample also belongs to another study, concerning yellow fever vaccine responses in identical twins. That work contributes: After vaccination, twins' T cell response reportedly seemed partly convergent, partly personalized.

The sequenced material came from CD4+ T cells sorted from blood. This chain uses TRBV27 with TRBJ1-2; D gene unclear. The receptor comes from a woman aged 18-30 years in good health. CDR3 sequence reads: CASSFSTTGGYTF. The CDR3 region has the DNA TGTGCCAGCAGTTTTTCTACGACCGGGGGCTACACCTTC.